This passage covers 26 T cell receptor beta chains from one sample sequenced in a study of blood T cells in healthy people across ages. The use of a sample-barcoded 5' primer and a J-beta primer mix characterized a second PCR of about 7 to 12 cycles. TCRdb passed the 5' RACE reads through MiXCR, listing each CDR3 protein once. The sample holds over a million distinct CDR3 sequences, approximately 42% seen once. The material sequenced was blood. The receptors shown here come from a young woman in good health.

V and J are TRBV6-2 or TRBV6-3 and TRBJ1-5; 10 bases match TRBD1. The CDR3 is made up of 14 amino acids. J was trimmed by 6 bases and V by 6 bases; bases with no gene match: 5. Per the germline V gene, CDR1 is MNHEY and CDR2 is SVGEGT. CDR3 bases: TGTGCCAGCAGACCCGACAGGGGGCCTCAGCCCCAGCATTTT. Translated: CASRPDRGPQPQHF.

In this sample, this clonotype turned up a few times. J is TRBJ2-1 and V is TRBV6-1, with a weak D call TRBD1 (7 bases). V lost 1 base to trimming and J lost 4 bases, with 11 bases between them. This CDR3 is 15 amino acids long. The germline V gene encodes CDR1 MNHNS and CDR2 SASEGT. CDR3 nucleotide sequence: TGTGCCAGCAGTGAAGTGCGGGGACAGTACAATGAGCAGTTCTTC. This translates into CASSEVRGQYNEQFF.

The chain uses TRBV7-2 and TRBJ2-1, with no clear D. The CDR3 has 14 amino acids. From germline, CDR1 is SGHTA and CDR2 FQGNSA. V shed 0 bases and J shed 10 bases, with 13 bases lying between them. Written as DNA, the CDR3 is TGTGCCAGCAGCTTAGCTCCTCTCTACGAGGAGCAGTTCTTC. Its protein product is CASSLAPLYEEQFF.

The rearrangement joins TRBV12-3 or TRBV12-4 to TRBJ2-7; 8 nucleotides match TRBD2. There are 15 residues in the CDR3. V lost 2 bases to trimming and J lost 7 bases; unmatched junction nucleotides: 10. CDR3 DNA: TGTGCCAGCAGTTTACGGAGCGGGGGTCTGTATGAGCAGTACTTC. Encoded protein: CASSLRSGGLYEQYF.

This chain uses TRBV4-3 with TRBJ2-3; 7 nucleotides align to TRBD2. The CDR3 totals 15 residues. Losses at the gene ends were 0 bases for V and 4 bases for J; bases not matched to a gene: 4. Germline-derived CDR1 and CDR2 are LGHNA and YSLEER. The CDR3 coding sequence is TGCGCCAGCAGCCAAGAATGGGCGGGGGCAGATACGCAGTATTTT. Protein: CASSQEWAGADTQYF.

This clonotype was detected once. The chain joins TRBV12-3 or TRBV12-4 to TRBJ1-6; a possible D gene is TRBD1 (6 bases). The CDR3 is 15 residues long. V lost 4 bases to trimming and J lost 4 bases, with 11 bases between them. CDR3 region: CASSSGTTYNSPLHF. The CDR3 DNA reads TGTGCCAGCAGTTCCGGGACAACTTATAATTCACCCCTCCACTTT.

A few counts support this clonotype. V gene TRBV12-5 combines with J gene TRBJ2-7; D gene ambiguous. Germline CDR1 LGHNT, CDR2 FRNRAP. V was clipped by 6 bases and J by 9 bases, with 15 bases between them. CDR3 length: 12 residues. The CDR3 loop is CASGYDGLGQYF. CDR3 coding DNA: TGTGCTAGTGGATATGATGGTCTAGGGCAGTACTTC.

This chain joins TRBV7-2 and TRBJ1-2, with 9 bases lining up with TRBD1. Germline lookup yields CDR1 SGHTA and CDR2 FQGNSA. This CDR3 contains 14 residues. With V trimmed by 5 bases and J by 6 bases, 7 bases remained unmatched. For the CDR3, the DNA is TGTGCCAGCAGCCAAGGACAGGGGCGCCATGGCTACACCTTC. Protein sequence: CASSQGQGRHGYTF.

This clonotype has a single count. The CDR3 DNA reads TGTGCCAGTCGGGACAGTTACAATGAGCAGTACTTC. Translated: CASRDSYNEQYF. The rearrangement joins TRBV7-9 to TRBJ2-5; 7 bases agree with TRBD1. This CDR3 comprises 12 residues. Germline-derived CDR1 and CDR2 are SEHNR and FQNEAQ (reference sequence). V gave up 9 bases and J gave up 11 bases; unmatched junction bases: 12.

The V and J genes are TRBV7-6 and TRBJ1-1; unclear D gene. The length of the CDR3 is 15 residues. V was cut by 4 bases and J by 1 base, with 13 bases left in between. Germline V lookup: CDR1 SGHVS, CDR2 FNYEAQ. CDR3 coding DNA: TGTGCCAGCAGCTCCCTGACGGCCGGGAACACTGAAGCTTTCTTT. It specifies CASSSLTAGNTEAFF.

The V call is TRBV20-1, the J call TRBJ2-4; 13 positions match TRBD2. The end of the DNA is better explained by TRBJ2-7, so the J call may be wrong. The CDR3 sequence is 14 residues long. The V gene's germline CDR1 is DFQATT and CDR2 SNEGSKA (reference sequence). CDR3 amino acids: CSAHPGLAGYEQYF. The CDR3 nucleotides are TGCAGTGCTCATCCGGGACTAGCGGGGTACGAGCAGTACTTC.

This clonotype was seen a few times. The chain links TRBV10-2 to TRBJ1-2; D is uncertain. Trimming stripped 6 bases from V and 7 bases from J, with 12 bases between. CDR1 is WSHSY and CDR2 is SAAADI in the germline V gene. The CDR3 loop spans 12 amino acids. This CDR3 is CASRLAAGGYTF. The CDR3, as DNA: TGCGCCAGCAGGTTGGCAGCAGGTGGCTACACCTTC.

The chain uses TRBV20-1 and TRBJ2-1; D might be TRBD2 (5 bases). CDR1 is DFQATT, CDR2 SNEGSKA, per germline (reference sequence). Trimming shortened V by 6 bases and J by 9 bases, and 21 bases separated the two germline ends. CDR3 length equals 14 residues. This chain's CDR3 is CSAMVGTLGSEQFF. CDR3 nucleotide sequence: TGCAGTGCCATGGTGGGCACGCTAGGGAGTGAGCAGTTCTTC.

This clonotype has only a few counts. This sequence joins TRBV10-3 and TRBJ2-5; possibly TRBD2 for D (6 bases). Trimming stripped 8 bases from V and 3 bases from J, with 10 bases between. This CDR3 contains 12 residues. From germline, CDR1 is ENHRY and CDR2 SYGVKD. The DNA for the CDR3 is TGTGCCATCGGGACTGCAGAAGAGACCCAGTACTTC. Protein: CAIGTAEETQYF.

Many counts were recorded for this clonotype. This rearrangement joins TRBV6-1 to TRBJ2-7, with 8 bases aligning to TRBD1. J was trimmed by 7 bases and V by 1 base; bases with no gene match: 12. The germline V gene has CDR1 MNHNS and CDR2 SASEGT. This CDR3 region has 16 residues. The CDR3 DNA reads as TGTGCCAGCAGTGAAGTATTCGGACAGGGCTCTAGGGAGCAGTACTTC. Translation: CASSEVFGQGSREQYF.

This clonotype was counted between two and nine times. Relative to the germline gene, one junction end is altered; a read error may explain this. The V and J genes are TRBV20-1 and TRBJ2-4; 10 bases match TRBD1. Germline assignment: CDR1 DFQATT and CDR2 SNEGSKA (reference sequence). This CDR3 spans 15 amino acids. The CDR3 DNA reads TGCGGTGCTAGGGGACAGGGGTTTGGCAAAAACATTCAGTACTTC. It translates to CGARGQGFGKNIQYF.

The chain joins TRBV30 to TRBJ2-5; the D gene is possibly TRBD1 (5 bases). The DNA end is more similar to TRBJ2-4, so the J call may be wrong. Germline V gene sequence: CDR1 GTSNPN, CDR2 SVGIG (reference sequence). This CDR3 has 14 residues. The CDR3 is CAWSWGMGKNIQYF. The DNA of the CDR3 is TGTGCCTGGAGTTGGGGCATGGGGAAAAACATTCAGTACTTC.

The chain links TRBV4-1 to TRBJ1-4; D gene unclear. CDR3 length: 17 residues. The germline V and J ends were trimmed by 0 bases and 0 bases, with 11 bases remaining between them. The germline gives CDR1 MGHRA, CDR2 YSYEKL. In nucleotides, the CDR3 is TGCGCCAGCAGCCAAGATACGGTATACTCAACTAATGAAAAACTGTTTTTT. Translation: CASSQDTVYSTNEKLFF.

Concerning this clonotype itself: An end of the junction differs from the germline gene, which may be a read error. This chain uses TRBV3-1 with TRBJ2-4; TRBD2 matches at 7 bases. The CDR3 is 14 amino acids. Germline V gene data show CDR1 as LGHDT and CDR2 as YNNKEL (reference sequence). This CDR3 reads CASSPRLAQNIQYF. DNA of the CDR3: TGTGCCAGCAGCCCTAGACTAGCCCAAAACATTCAGTACTTC.

This clonotype was seen more than once but under ten times. This chain uses TRBV4-3 with TRBJ2-3; 11 bases fit TRBD1. Germline CDR1 is LGHNA and CDR2 is YSLEER. V shed 2 bases and J 4 bases; nucleotides not matched to a gene: 8. The CDR3 loop spans 17 amino acids. CDR3 in DNA: TGCGCCAGCAGCCAACCCCCCCGGACAGGGGGCCCAGATACGCAGTATTTT. This codes for CASSQPPRTGGPDTQYF.

The rearrangement uses TRBV28 and TRBJ1-1, with 12 nucleotides matching TRBD1. From germline, CDR1 is MDHEN and CDR2 SYDVKM. The CDR3 length is 17 residues. With 1 base clipped from V and 5 bases from J, the junction kept 8 bases outside the gene matches. The CDR3 spells CASSLLGTGGLRTEAFF. In nucleotides, the CDR3 is TGTGCCAGCAGTTTATTAGGGACAGGGGGCTTAAGGACTGAAGCTTTCTTT. Complete variable domain (other parts from reference TRBV28 and TRBJ1-1): DVKVTQSSRYLVKRTGEKVFLECVQDMDHENMFWYRQDPGLGLRLIYFSYDVKMKEKGDIPEGYSVSREKKERFSLILESASTNQTSMYLCASSLLGTGGLRTEAFFGQGTRLTVV.

The chain combines TRBV5-1 with TRBJ2-3; D not resolved. Deletions cut 5 bases from V and 0 bases from J, with 4 bases between. The CDR3 extends over 12 amino acids. Looked up from germline, CDR1 is SGHRS and CDR2 is YFSETQ. The CDR3 DNA reads TGCGCCAGCAGGAAGAGCACAGATACGCAGTATTTT. It encodes CASRKSTDTQYF.

This clonotype was recorded only once. The chain has TRBV9 and TRBJ2-7, with 7 positions matching TRBD2. Trimming took 4 bases from V and 7 from J; bases not matched to a gene: 17. The germline CDR1 and CDR2 sequences are SGDLS and YYNGEE. The CDR3 consists of 16 residues. The CDR3 spells CASSPIAGTTYNEQYF. In DNA form, the CDR3 reads TGTGCCAGCAGCCCCATTGCGGGGACTACCTACAATGAGCAGTACTTC.

The chain joins TRBV5-1 to TRBJ2-6; 9 bases agree with TRBD1. The CDR3 contains 17 residues. V shed 3 bases, J shed 0 bases, and the junction held 4 bases outside the gene matches. Germline CDR1 is SGHRS and CDR2 is YFSETQ. CDR3 sequence reads: CASSSGQGFSGANVLTF. The CDR3 DNA reads as TGCGCCAGCAGCTCGGGACAGGGTTTCTCTGGGGCCAACGTCCTGACTTTC.

The chain is built from TRBV13 and TRBJ2-1; 12 positions match TRBD2. V lost 2 bases to trimming and J lost 4 bases; unmatched junction nucleotides: 3. The CDR3 covers 16 residues. Germline CDR1 reads PRHDT; CDR2 reads FYEKMQ (reference sequence). DNA for the CDR3: TGTGCCAGCAGCTTAAGGGGACTAGCGGGTTACAATGAGCAGTTCTTC. It encodes CASSLRGLAGYNEQFF.

The chain links TRBV28 to TRBJ2-7, with a possible D match to TRBD2 (5 bases). The germline gives CDR1 MDHEN, CDR2 SYDVKM. This CDR3 is built from 16 residues. Trimming stripped 8 bases from V and 0 bases from J, with 20 bases between. In nucleotides, the CDR3 is TGTGCCAGCGGTTCGGGAATTTCGAGGAGCTCCTACGAGCAGTACTTC. Protein: CASGSGISRSSYEQYF.